This passage covers 17 T cell receptor beta chains from one sample sequenced in a study of blood T cell repertoires in COVID-19. Assay used: immunoSEQ multiplex PCR; TCRdb lists only in-frame clones, some missing. The data show about 68,000 clones, about 93% seen once. Sequenced material: peripheral blood. Receptor source: a human donor in a cohort sampled during active COVID-19.

V usage is TRBV7-9 and J usage is TRBJ2-3; 11 bases are shared with TRBD1. The CDR3 is 17 residues long. Trimming at V came to 1 base and at J to 0 bases, leaving 3 bases not matched to a gene. The germline CDR1 and CDR2 sequences are SEHNR and FQNEAQ (reference sequence). DNA of the CDR3: TGTGCCAGCAGCTTAGTGGGGACAGGGGGTAGCACAGATACGCAGTATTTT. It yields the protein CASSLVGTGGSTDTQYF.

The genes are TRBV20-1 and TRBJ1-2; D remains ambiguous. Trimming cost V 4 bases and J 13 bases, with 16 bases left between them. The CDR3 loop spans 11 amino acids. Germline CDR1 and CDR2: DFQATT and SNEGSKA (reference sequence). The CDR3 region is CSAKMAAGGTF. CDR3 coding DNA: TGCAGTGCTAAGATGGCGGCCGGCGGCACCTTC.

V is TRBV24-1 and J is TRBJ2-3; TRBD2 matches 13 bases. CDR1 is KGHDR, CDR2 SFDVKD, per germline. The CDR3 has 18 residues. Germline trimming cut 2 bases from V and 6 bases from J; bases unmatched to any gene: 10. For the CDR3, the DNA is TGTGCCACCAGTGATTACGGACTAGCGGGGGCCGGGCGGGATACGCAGTATTTT. Residues: CATSDYGLAGAGRDTQYF.

The chain uses TRBV11-2 and TRBJ2-5; 7 bases align to TRBD1. The germline V gene encodes CDR1 SGHAT and CDR2 FQNNGV. The CDR3 has 14 residues. Trimming cost V 5 bases and J 5 bases; bases outside gene matches: 8. CDR3 DNA sequence: TGTGCCAGCAGCGGCAGACAGGGTGGGGAGACCCAGTACTTC. Translated: CASSGRQGGETQYF.

The chain couples TRBV18 to TRBJ1-1; weak D call: TRBD1 (5 bases). From germline, CDR1 is KGHSH and CDR2 LQKENI. V was clipped by 4 bases and J by 6 bases, with 12 bases between them. CDR3 length: 13 residues. This CDR3 is CASSLVGRPEAFF. DNA of the CDR3: TGTGCCAGCTCACTTGTGGGGCGGCCTGAAGCTTTCTTT.

This clone was observed once. This chain's CDR3 is CASSLGGGNTEAFF. Here the CDR3 DNA reads TGTGCCAGCAGTTTAGGGGGGGGGAACACTGAAGCTTTCTTT. The chain uses TRBV28 and TRBJ1-1; perhaps TRBD1 as D (5 bases). CDR1 MDHEN and CDR2 SYDVKM come from the germline V gene. V lost 2 bases and J lost 1, with 8 bases in between. The CDR3 extends over 14 amino acids.

V is TRBV6-5 and J is TRBJ2-7; D call uncertain. Trimming stripped 6 bases from V and 3 bases from J, with 15 bases between. CDR1 is MNHEY, CDR2 SVGAGI, per germline. The CDR3 spans 14 residues. The CDR3 nucleotides are TGTGCCAGCAGCGTATCCCTATCGGGCTACGAGCAGTACTTC. Translation gives CASSVSLSGYEQYF.

This chain links TRBV27 with TRBJ1-5, with 7 bases lining up with TRBD1. This CDR3 comprises 15 residues. Trimming cost V 5 bases and J 2 bases; bases outside gene matches: 6. Per germline, CDR1 MNHEY and CDR2 SMNVEV (reference sequence). The CDR3 nucleotides are TGTGCCAGCAGTCTGGAGGGGGCACGCAATCAGCCCCAGCATTTT. This encodes CASSLEGARNQPQHF.

This clone was observed a handful of times. The chain is built from TRBV11-3 and TRBJ2-4, with 8 positions matching TRBD1. The germline V gene has CDR1 SGHNT and CDR2 YENEEA. This CDR3 has 13 amino acids. The V and J ends lost 5 bases and 8 bases, in that order; junction bases with no gene match: 5. The CDR3, as DNA: TGTGCCAGCAGCCGAGGGACAGGCGACATTCAGTACTTC. It encodes CASSRGTGDIQYF.

The rearrangement links TRBV3-1 (or the pseudogene TRBV3-2) to TRBJ1-1; D call uncertain. The CDR3 runs to 14 residues. Trimming took off 1 base at V and 0 bases at J, with 6 bases between the two ends. CDR1 LGHDT and CDR2 YNNKEL come from the germline V gene (reference sequence). CDR3 coding DNA: TGTGCCAGCAGCCAAGGGCAGTTGAACACTGAAGCTTTCTTT. This codes for CASSQGQLNTEAFF.

V usage is TRBV11-3 and J usage is TRBJ2-1; the match to TRBD1 covers 7 bases. Germline V CDR1 and CDR2: SGHNT, YENEEA. After removal of 0 bases from V and 4 bases from J, the junction contained 6 bases not matched to a gene. The CDR3 covers 16 residues. CDR3: CASSLDPGGAYNEQFF. The CDR3 region has the DNA TGTGCCAGCAGCTTAGACCCAGGGGGAGCGTACAATGAGCAGTTCTTC.

V usage is TRBV5-1 and J usage is TRBJ2-5, with D unclear. The CDR3 sequence is 14 residues long. Germline V gene sequence: CDR1 SGHRS, CDR2 YFSETQ. V gave up 0 bases and J gave up 5 bases, with 11 bases separating them. This CDR3 reads CASSLAGQSETQYF. The CDR3 bases are TGCGCCAGCAGCTTGGCTGGGCAGAGTGAGACCCAGTACTTC.

V usage is TRBV5-8 and J usage is TRBJ1-6; D possibly corresponds to TRBD1 (6 bases). Germline values: CDR1 SGHTS, CDR2 YDEGEE. The CDR3 is 14 residues long. V lost 4 bases, J lost 9 bases, and 14 bases lay in between. CDR3 protein: CASSHKPRGSPLHF. CDR3 bases: TGTGCCAGCAGCCACAAGCCCAGGGGTTCACCCCTCCACTTT. The full variable domain, rest sourced from reference TRBV5-8 and TRBJ1-6, is EAGVTQSPTHLIKTRGQQATLRCSPISGHTSVYWYQQALGLGLQFLLWYDEGEERNRGNFPPRFSGRQFPNYSSELNVNALELEDSALYLCASSHKPRGSPLHFGNGTRLTVT.

The chain couples TRBV6-6 to TRBJ1-2; D remains unclear. The CDR3 consists of 15 residues. The V gene's germline CDR1 is MNHNY and CDR2 SVGAGI (reference sequence). V was trimmed by 0 bases and J by 11 bases, leaving 19 bases between them. Here the CDR3 DNA reads TGTGCCAGCAGTTACTCTTCCGCCGGGCCCCGGGGATACACCTTC. This encodes CASSYSSAGPRGYTF.

J is TRBJ1-1 and V is TRBV6-6; D gene uncertain. Trimming removed 6 bases from V and 1 base from J, with 9 bases in between. The CDR3 sequence is 13 residues long. The germline V gene has CDR1 MNHNY and CDR2 SVGAGI (reference sequence). DNA for the CDR3: TGTGCCAGCAGCCCCCTAGAGAACACTGAAGCTTTCTTT. The encoded protein is CASSPLENTEAFF.

This clone was recorded only once. The gene calls are TRBV29-1 and TRBJ2-3; no clear D. The CDR3 has 11 residues. Germline loops: CDR1 SQVTM, CDR2 ANQGSEA. V lost 0 bases and J 11 bases, leaving 9 bases between the germline ends. As DNA, the CDR3 is TGCAGCGTTGAAGATCCGCAGAAGCAGTATTTT. Translating gives CSVEDPQKQYF.

The V and J genes are TRBV6-2 or TRBV6-3 and TRBJ2-3; 8 bases are shared with TRBD1. The J segment lost 3 bases and the V segment lost 0 bases, leaving 8 bases of the junction unmatched. The germline CDR1 and CDR2 sequences are MNHEY and SVGEGT. The CDR3 is 17 amino acids. This chain's CDR3 is CASSYSLRDRLTDTQYF. The DNA of the CDR3 is TGTGCCAGCAGTTACTCCCTTCGGGACAGGTTAACAGATACGCAGTATTTT.